This TCR beta chain was retrieved from a study of T cells in Graves' hyperthyroidism and ophthalmopathy. Clinical Activity Scores of at least 3, NOSPECS grades of at least 4 and durations under 3 months characterized ophthalmopathy patients. Thyroid ultrasound and orbital computed tomography, with clinical symptoms and serum thyroxine and TRAb, informed diagnoses. Many counts were recorded for this clonotype. The target antigen is unknown. The V gene's germline CDR1 is MDHEN and CDR2 SYDVKM. Trimming left V 3 bases short and J 4 bases short, with 10 bases between. The CDR3 is made up of 13 amino acids. Using RNA transcripts as the source, TCR beta CDR3 regions were amplified. HTBI primers drove first-round RT-PCR of the TCR CDR3. TCRdb re-called the multiplex PCR reads through MiXCR, storing one row per CDR3 protein. The table shows 400,000 to 600,000 distinct CDR3 sequences, with 15% to 20% occurring only once.

General study findings and limits: Peripheral blood also featured most of the thyroid clonotypes expanded above 0.001. Using 13 V-J features, a model discriminated ophthalmopathy from stable hyperthyroidism.

The clonotype was recovered from a woman in her thirties with Graves' ophthalmopathy. Material: blood. The V and J genes are TRBV28 and TRBJ2-7; D gene uncertain. CDR3 DNA sequence: TGTGCCAGCAGTTTGCAGGTACTTTACGAGCAGTACTTC. Translating gives CASSLQVLYEQYF.